This TCR beta chain was sequenced for a study of post-analysis software for immune sequencing data. Findings of the study overall: Strong co-clustering by F measure was seen for same-batch samples. Controls' normalized Chao1 diversity significantly exceeded that of multiple sclerosis patients. TRBV5-6, TRBV5-1 and TRBV20-1 were among about 5 TRBV segments more frequent in patients than controls.

About this clonotype itself: The antigen is not known. This is likely a read error, given that the CDR3 carries no conserved phenylalanine or tryptophan at its end.

Incorporated into the TCR beta cDNA libraries were unique molecular identifiers, which served to reduce PCR and sequencing biases. TCRdb reanalysed the PCR reads using MiXCR and keeps one entry per CDR3 protein. This sample has over 300,000 distinct CDR3 sequences, with approximately 38% found just once. Germline CDR1 reads SQVTM; CDR2 reads ANQGSEA. The CDR3 covers 11 residues. The specimen was blood. The V and J genes are TRBV29-1 and TRBJ2-5, with 7 positions matching TRBD2. Matching the DNA end better, TRBJ2-7 makes the J call doubtful. This clonotype originated in a girl aged 10 to 17 with multiple sclerosis. The CDR3 loop reads CSAGTTNEQYC. The CDR3 bases are TGCAGCGCCGGGACTACCAACGAGCAGTACTGC.